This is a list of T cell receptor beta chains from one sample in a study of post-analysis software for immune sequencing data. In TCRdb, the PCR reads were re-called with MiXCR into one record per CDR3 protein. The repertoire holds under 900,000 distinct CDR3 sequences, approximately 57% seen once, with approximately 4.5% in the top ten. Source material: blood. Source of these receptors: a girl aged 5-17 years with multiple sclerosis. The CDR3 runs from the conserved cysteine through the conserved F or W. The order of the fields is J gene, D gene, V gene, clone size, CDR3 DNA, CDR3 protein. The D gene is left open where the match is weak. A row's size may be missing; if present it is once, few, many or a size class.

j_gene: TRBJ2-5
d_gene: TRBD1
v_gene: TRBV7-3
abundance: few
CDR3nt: TGTGCCAGCAGCCTCGGGACAGGTTTGGAGACCCAGTACTTC
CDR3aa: CASSLGTGLETQYF

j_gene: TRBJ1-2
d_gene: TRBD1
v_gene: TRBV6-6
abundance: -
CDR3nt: TGTGCCAGCAACGACAGGGAGGGTTTGGATGGCTACACCTTC
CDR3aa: CASNDREGLDGYTF

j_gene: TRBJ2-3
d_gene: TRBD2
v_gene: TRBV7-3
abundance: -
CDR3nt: TGTGCCAGCAGCTCTTGGGACTACGCTAGCACAGATACGCAGTATTTT
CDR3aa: CASSSWDYASTDTQYF

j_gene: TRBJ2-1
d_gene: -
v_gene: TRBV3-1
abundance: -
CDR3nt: TGTGCCAGCAGCCAAGAGACCGGGCCGGATGAGCAGTTCTTC
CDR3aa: CASSQETGPDEQFF

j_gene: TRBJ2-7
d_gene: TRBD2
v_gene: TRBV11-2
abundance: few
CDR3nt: TGTGCCAGCAGCTTTACTAGCGGTACCTACGAGCAGTACTTC
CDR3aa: CASSFTSGTYEQYF

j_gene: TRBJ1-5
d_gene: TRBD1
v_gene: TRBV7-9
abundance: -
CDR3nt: TGTGCCAGCAGCTTATCGGGACAGGGTAATCAGCCCCAGCATTTT
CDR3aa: CASSLSGQGNQPQHF

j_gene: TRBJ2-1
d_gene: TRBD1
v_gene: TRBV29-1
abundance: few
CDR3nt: TGCAGCGTTGAGCGTGGGACAGGGAATGAGCAGTTCTTC
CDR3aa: CSVERGTGNEQFF

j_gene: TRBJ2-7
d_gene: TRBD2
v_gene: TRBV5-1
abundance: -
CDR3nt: TGCGCCAGCAGCTTGGCCGCGGCTAGCGGGGGTCTGTACGAGCAGTACTTC
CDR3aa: CASSLAAASGGLYEQYF

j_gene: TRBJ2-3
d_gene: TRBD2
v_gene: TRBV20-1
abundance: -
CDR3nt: TGCAGTGCTAGACCCGCTAGCGGGGGGGAAGCAATCACAGATACGCAGTATTTT
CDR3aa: CSARPASGGEAITDTQYF

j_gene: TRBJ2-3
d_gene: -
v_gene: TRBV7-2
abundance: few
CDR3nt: TGTGCCAGCAGCTCCCGGAGCGGGAGCACAGATACGCAGTATTTT
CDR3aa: CASSSRSGSTDTQYF

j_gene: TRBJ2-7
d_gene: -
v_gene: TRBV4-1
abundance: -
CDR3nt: TGCGCCAGCAGCCAAGGGCAGGGACGAGGCGAGCAGTACTTC
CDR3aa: CASSQGQGRGEQYF

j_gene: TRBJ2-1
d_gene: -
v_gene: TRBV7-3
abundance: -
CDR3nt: TGTGCCAGCAGCCCGGGTCGCCGTGGAGGGATGTTCTTC
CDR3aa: CASSPGRRGGMFF

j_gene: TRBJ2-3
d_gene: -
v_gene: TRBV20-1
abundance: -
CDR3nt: TGCAGCCCTCGGGTCTATCGGGACACAGATACGCAGTATTTT
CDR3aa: CSPRVYRDTDTQYF

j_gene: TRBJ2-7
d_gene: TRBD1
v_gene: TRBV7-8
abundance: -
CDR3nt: TGTGCCAGCAGCCGTGGACAGGGCCACGAGCAGTACTTC
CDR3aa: CASSRGQGHEQYF

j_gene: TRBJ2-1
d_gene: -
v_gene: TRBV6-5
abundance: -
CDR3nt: TGTGCCAGCAGGCACTCTCAGGGCTACAATGAGCAGTTCTTC
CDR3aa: CASRHSQGYNEQFF

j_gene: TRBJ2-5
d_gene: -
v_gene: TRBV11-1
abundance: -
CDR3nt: TGTGCCAGCAGCTTACACGGCAGGACCCAAGAGACCCAGTACTTC
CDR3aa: CASSLHGRTQETQYF

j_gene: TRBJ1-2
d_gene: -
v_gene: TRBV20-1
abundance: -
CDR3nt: TGCAGTGCTAGAGCGGGGGATGGAACTAACTATGGCTACACCTTC
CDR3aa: CSARAGDGTNYGYTF

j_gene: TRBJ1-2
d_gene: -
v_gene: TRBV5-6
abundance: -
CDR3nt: TGTGCCAGCAGCTTGGATCGGCCCGCTGGCTACACCTTC
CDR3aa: CASSLDRPAGYTF

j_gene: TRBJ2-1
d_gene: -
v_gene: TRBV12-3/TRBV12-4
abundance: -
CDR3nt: TGTGCCAGCAGACTAGGGGAGCCCTACAATGAGCAGTTCTTC
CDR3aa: CASRLGEPYNEQFF

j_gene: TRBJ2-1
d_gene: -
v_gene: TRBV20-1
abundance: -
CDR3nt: TGCAGTGCTAGTGGGGGGCCCTACAATGAGCAGTTCTTC
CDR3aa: CSASGGPYNEQFF

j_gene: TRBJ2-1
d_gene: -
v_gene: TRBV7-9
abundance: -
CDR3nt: TGTGCCAGCAGCTTCCCGCGCCAGGCGCTTAATTACAATGAGCAGTTCTTC
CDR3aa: CASSFPRQALNYNEQFF

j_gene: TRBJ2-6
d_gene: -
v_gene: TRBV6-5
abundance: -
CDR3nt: TGTGCCAGCAGTTACTCCTTAGGGGCGGCCTCTGGGGCCAACGTCCTGACTTTC
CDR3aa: CASSYSLGAASGANVLTF

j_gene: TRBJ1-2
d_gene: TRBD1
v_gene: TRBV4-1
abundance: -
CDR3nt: TGCGCCAGCAGCCCTTCGGGACAGGGGGCTTCCAACTATGGCTACACCTTC
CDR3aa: CASSPSGQGASNYGYTF

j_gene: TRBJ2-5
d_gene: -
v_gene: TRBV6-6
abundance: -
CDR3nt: TGTGCCAGCAGTTACCGGGCGGCCCTCCAGAAAGAGACCCAGTACTTC
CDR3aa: CASSYRAALQKETQYF

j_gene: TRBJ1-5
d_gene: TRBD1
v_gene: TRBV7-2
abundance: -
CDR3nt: TGTGCCAGCAGCCCGGAGGGACAGTCCAATCAGCCCCAGCATTTT
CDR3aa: CASSPEGQSNQPQHF

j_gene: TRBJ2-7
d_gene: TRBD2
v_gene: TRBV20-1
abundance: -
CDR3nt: TGTAGTGCTAGACTGACCGGGGGAGGGCCCGGGGAGCAGTACTTC
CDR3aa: CSARLTGGGPGEQYF

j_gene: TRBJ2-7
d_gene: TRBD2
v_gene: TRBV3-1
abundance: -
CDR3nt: TGTGCCAGCAGCCAGACGGGACTAGCGGACGAGCAGTACTTC
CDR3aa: CASSQTGLADEQYF

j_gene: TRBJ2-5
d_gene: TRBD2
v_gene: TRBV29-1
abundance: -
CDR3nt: TGCAGCGTTGACAGCGGGGGGGAAGAGACCCAGTACTTC
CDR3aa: CSVDSGGEETQYF

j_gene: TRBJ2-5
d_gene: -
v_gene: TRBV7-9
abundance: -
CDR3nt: TGTGCCAGCAGCGAATGGGAAGAGACCCAGTACTTC
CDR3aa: CASSEWEETQYF

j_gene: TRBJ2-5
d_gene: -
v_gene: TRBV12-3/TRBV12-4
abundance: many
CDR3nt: TGTGCCAGCAGACCGGGACCTCTTGTAGAGACCCAGTACTTC
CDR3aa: CASRPGPLVETQYF